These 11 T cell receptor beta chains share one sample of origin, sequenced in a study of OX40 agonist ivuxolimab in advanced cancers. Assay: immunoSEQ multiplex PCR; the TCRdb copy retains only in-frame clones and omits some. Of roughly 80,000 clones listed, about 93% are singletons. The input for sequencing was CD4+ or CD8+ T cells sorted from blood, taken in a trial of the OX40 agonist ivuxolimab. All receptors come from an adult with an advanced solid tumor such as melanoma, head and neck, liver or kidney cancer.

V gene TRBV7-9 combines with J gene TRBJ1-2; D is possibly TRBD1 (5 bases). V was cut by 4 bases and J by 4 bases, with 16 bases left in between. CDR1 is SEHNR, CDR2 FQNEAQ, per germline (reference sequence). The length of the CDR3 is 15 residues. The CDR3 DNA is TGTGCCAGCAGCTCAACAGGTCAGGGTTTCTATGGCTACACCTTC. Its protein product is CASSSTGQGFYGYTF.

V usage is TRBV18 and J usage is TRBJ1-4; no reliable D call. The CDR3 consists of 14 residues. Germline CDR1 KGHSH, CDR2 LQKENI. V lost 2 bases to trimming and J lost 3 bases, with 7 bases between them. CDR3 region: CASSPSPSNEKLFF. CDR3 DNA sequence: TGTGCCAGCTCACCATCTCCTTCTAATGAAAAACTGTTTTTT. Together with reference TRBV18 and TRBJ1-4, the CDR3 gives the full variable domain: NAGVMQNPRHLVRRRGQEARLRCSPMKGHSHVYWYRQLPEEGLKFMVYLQKENIIDESGMPKERFSAEFPKEGPSILRIQQVVRGDSAAYFCASSPSPSNEKLFFGSGTQLSVL.

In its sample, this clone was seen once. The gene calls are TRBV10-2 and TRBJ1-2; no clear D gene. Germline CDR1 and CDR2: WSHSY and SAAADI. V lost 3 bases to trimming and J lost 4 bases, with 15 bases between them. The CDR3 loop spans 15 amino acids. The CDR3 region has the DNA TGCGCCAGCAGTGACCACAGCCTAGGCCCCTATGGCTACACCTTC. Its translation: CASSDHSLGPYGYTF.

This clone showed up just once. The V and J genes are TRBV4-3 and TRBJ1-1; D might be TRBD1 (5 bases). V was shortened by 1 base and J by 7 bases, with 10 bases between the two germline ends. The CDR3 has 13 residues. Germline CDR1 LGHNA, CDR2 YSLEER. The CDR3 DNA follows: TGCGCCAGCAGCCAAGCCCGGGGACTTGAAGCTTTCTTT. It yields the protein CASSQARGLEAFF.

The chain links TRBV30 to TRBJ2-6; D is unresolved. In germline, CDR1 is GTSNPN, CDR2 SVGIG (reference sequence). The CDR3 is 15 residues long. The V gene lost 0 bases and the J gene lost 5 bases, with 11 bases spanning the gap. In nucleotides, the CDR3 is TGTGCCTGGAGTGTCCCGAGGTCTAGGGCCAACGTCCTGACTTTC. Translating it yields CAWSVPRSRANVLTF.

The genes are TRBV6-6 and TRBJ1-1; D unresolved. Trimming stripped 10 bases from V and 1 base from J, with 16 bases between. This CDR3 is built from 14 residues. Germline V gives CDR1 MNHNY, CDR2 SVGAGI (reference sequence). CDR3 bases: TGTGCCACCTCTTTCGGACCGAAGAACACTGAAGCTTTCTTT. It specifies CATSFGPKNTEAFF.

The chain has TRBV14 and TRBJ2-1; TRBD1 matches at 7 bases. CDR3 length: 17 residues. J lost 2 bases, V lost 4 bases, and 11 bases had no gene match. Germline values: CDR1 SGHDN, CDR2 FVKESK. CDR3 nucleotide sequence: TGTGCCAGCAGCCGCTACTTGACAGGGAATCCCTACAATGAGCAGTTCTTC. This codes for CASSRYLTGNPYNEQFF.

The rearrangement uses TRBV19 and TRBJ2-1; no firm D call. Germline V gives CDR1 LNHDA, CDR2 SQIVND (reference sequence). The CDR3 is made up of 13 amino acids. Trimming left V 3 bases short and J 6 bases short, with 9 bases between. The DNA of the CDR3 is TGTGCCAGTAGTATCCATTACTTCAATGAGCAGTTCTTC. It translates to CASSIHYFNEQFF.

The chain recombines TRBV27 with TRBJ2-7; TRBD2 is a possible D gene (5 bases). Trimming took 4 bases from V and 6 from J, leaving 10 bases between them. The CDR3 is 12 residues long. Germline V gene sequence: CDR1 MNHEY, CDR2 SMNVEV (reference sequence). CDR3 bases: TGTGCCAGCAGTTACCGGGGAAGCGAGCAGTACTTC. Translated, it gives CASSYRGSEQYF.

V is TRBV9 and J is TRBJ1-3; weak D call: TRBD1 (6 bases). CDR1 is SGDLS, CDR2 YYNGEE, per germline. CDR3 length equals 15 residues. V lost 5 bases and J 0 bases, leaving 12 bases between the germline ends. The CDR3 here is CASSSTGLSGNTIYF. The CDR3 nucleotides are TGTGCCAGCAGTTCGACAGGCCTCTCTGGAAACACCATATATTTT.

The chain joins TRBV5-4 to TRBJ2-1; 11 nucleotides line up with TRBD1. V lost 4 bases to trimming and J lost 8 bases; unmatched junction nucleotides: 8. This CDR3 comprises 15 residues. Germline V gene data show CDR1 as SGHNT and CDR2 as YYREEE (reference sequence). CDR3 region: CASSLGQGESDEQFF. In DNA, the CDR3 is TGTGCCAGCAGCCTGGGACAGGGGGAATCAGATGAGCAGTTCTTC.